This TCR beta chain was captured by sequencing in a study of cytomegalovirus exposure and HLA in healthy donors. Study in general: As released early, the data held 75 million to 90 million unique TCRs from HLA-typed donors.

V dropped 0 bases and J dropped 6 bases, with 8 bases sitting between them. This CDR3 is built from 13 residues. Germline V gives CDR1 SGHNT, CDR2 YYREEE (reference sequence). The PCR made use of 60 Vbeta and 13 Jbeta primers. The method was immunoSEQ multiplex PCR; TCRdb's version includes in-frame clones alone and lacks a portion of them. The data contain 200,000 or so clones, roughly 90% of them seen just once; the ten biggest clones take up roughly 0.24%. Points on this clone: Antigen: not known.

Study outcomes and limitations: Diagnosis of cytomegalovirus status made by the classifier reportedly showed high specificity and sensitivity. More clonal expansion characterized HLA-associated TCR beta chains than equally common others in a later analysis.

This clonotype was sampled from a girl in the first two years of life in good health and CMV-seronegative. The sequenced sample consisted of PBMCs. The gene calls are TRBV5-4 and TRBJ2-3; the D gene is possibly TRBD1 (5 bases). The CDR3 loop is CASSLEGSDTQYF. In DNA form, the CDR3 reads TGTGCCAGCAGCTTGGAGGGGTCGGATACGCAGTATTTT.